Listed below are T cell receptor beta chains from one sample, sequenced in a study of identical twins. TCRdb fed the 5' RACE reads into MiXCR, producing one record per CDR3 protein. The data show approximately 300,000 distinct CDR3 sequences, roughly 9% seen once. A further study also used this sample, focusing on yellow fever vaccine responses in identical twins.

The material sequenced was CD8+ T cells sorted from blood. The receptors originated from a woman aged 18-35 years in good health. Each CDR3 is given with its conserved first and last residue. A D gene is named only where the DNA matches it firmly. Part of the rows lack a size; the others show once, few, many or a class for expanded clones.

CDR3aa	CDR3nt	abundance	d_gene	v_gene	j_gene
CASGEQGFNEKLFF	TGTGCCAGCGGCGAACAGGGATTTAATGAAAAACTGTTTTTT	.	.	TRBV6-1	TRBJ1-4
CASSPVEVDTIYF	TGTGCCAGCAGCCCTGTTGAAGTCGACACCATATATTTT	many	.	TRBV12-3/TRBV12-4	TRBJ1-3
CASSSTETLPYNEQFF	TGTGCCAGCAGCAGTACGGAGACTCTCCCATACAATGAGCAGTTCTTC	.	.	TRBV21-1	TRBJ2-1
CASSESSYNSPLHF	TGTGCCAGCAGTGAAAGCTCCTATAATTCACCCCTCCACTTT	many	.	TRBV25-1	TRBJ1-6
CASIGLAATQYF	TGTGCCAGCATCGGGCTAGCGGCCACGCAGTATTTT	few	TRBD2	TRBV11-2	TRBJ2-3
CASNLAGELFF	TGTGCCAGTAATTTGGCCGGGGAGCTGTTTTTT	.	.	TRBV19	TRBJ2-2
CASSSSGRGGLFF	TGTGCCAGCAGCTCCTCGGGACGAGGCGGGCTGTTTTTT	.	.	TRBV7-8	TRBJ1-4
CASSFLLAGGDTQYF	TGTGCCAGCAGCTTTTTGCTAGCGGGAGGAGATACGCAGTATTTT	.	TRBD2	TRBV11-1	TRBJ2-3
CASRTSGSQETQYF	TGTGCCAGCAGAACTAGCGGGAGCCAAGAGACCCAGTACTTC	many	TRBD2	TRBV12-3/TRBV12-4	TRBJ2-5
CAISHGFSYEQYF	TGTGCCATCAGCCACGGGTTCTCCTACGAGCAGTACTTC	.	.	TRBV4-1	TRBJ2-7
CASSYSRTGPTDTQYF	TGTGCCAGCAGTTACTCGAGAACAGGGCCCACAGATACGCAGTATTTT	many	.	TRBV6-5	TRBJ2-3
CATNYQSDRGRDGYTF	TGTGCCACCAATTACCAGTCGGACAGGGGGCGTGATGGCTACACCTTC	few	TRBD1	TRBV15	TRBJ1-2
CASRRGIGETQYF	TGTGCCAGCAGGCGGGGGATTGGAGAGACCCAGTACTTC	many	TRBD2	TRBV12-3/TRBV12-4	TRBJ2-5
CSVEDLKETQYF	TGCAGCGTTGAAGATTTAAAAGAGACCCAGTACTTC	many	.	TRBV29-1	TRBJ2-5
CASSLSPGAETQYF	TGTGCCAGCAGCTTAAGTCCCGGGGCAGAGACCCAGTACTTC	.	.	TRBV11-2	TRBJ2-5
CASSPDTQETQYF	TGTGCCAGCAGTCCCGACACACAAGAGACCCAGTACTTC	many	.	TRBV6-1	TRBJ2-5
CASSRLATQAKNIQYF	TGTGCCAGCAGCCGACTAGCCACCCAAGCCAAAAACATTCAGTACTTC	many	TRBD2	TRBV27	TRBJ2-4
CASSGRVPYEQYF	TGTGCCAGCAGTGGCAGGGTACCCTACGAGCAGTACTTC	.	.	TRBV25-1	TRBJ2-7
CASSERGGITNTEAFF	TGTGCCAGCAGCGAGAGGGGGGGGATAACTAACACTGAAGCTTTCTTT	many	.	TRBV9	TRBJ1-1
CASIKENTGDYEQFF	TGTGCCAGCATCAAAGAGAACACAGGGGACTATGAGCAGTTCTTC	many	.	TRBV7-9	TRBJ2-1
CASSPTGFEQYF	TGTGCCAGCAGTCCCACAGGGTTCGAGCAGTACTTC	.	.	TRBV6-5	TRBJ2-7
CASRLQGEFNTEAFF	TGTGCCAGTAGATTGCAAGGAGAATTCAACACTGAAGCTTTCTTT	.	.	TRBV19	TRBJ1-1
CSARDYPVNEQFF	TGCAGTGCTAGAGATTACCCGGTGAATGAGCAGTTCTTC	.	.	TRBV20-1	TRBJ2-1